The rows below give T cell receptor beta chains drawn from one sample of a study of PD-1 blockade in classical Hodgkin lymphoma. Assay used: immunoSEQ multiplex PCR; TCRdb lists only in-frame clones, some missing. Of 150,000 or so clones listed, around four fifths are singletons. The material sequenced was peripheral blood mononuclear cells (PBMCs), taken before the second cycle of nivolumab. All receptors derive from a human donor with classical Hodgkin lymphoma. The CDR3 runs from the conserved cysteine through the conserved F or W. A D gene is named only where the DNA matches it firmly. Clone size is not always given. Where it is, it says once, few, many or a class for expanded clones.

TRBD1,TRBJ1-2,-,TRBV6-5,TGTGCCAGCACTCGGACAGGGACAAATGGCTACACCTTC,CASTRTGTNGYTF
-,TRBJ2-3,-,TRBV10-3,TGTGCCATCAGCTATTCGACAGTCCAGGCCACAGATACGCAGTATTTT,CAISYSTVQATDTQYF
TRBD1,TRBJ1-2,-,TRBV7-2,TGTGCCAGCAGCCAGACAGGGGGAGGGGGCTACACCTTC,CASSQTGGGGYTF
TRBD1,TRBJ2-7,medium-sized,TRBV11-2,TGTGCCAGCAGCCGGGACAGGGACTCCTACGAGCAGTACTTC,CASSRDRDSYEQYF
TRBD1,TRBJ1-1,-,TRBV27,TGTGCCAGCAGTTTATTTCCGACAGGGGAGGGGGGTGAAGCTTTCTTT,CASSLFPTGEGGEAFF
TRBD2,TRBJ2-1,-,TRBV6-1,TGTGCCAGCAGTGATCGGCGGGGGGCCCTCTTTAGCTCCTACAATGAGCAGTTCTTC,CASSDRRGALFSSYNEQFF
-,TRBJ1-3,-,TRBV9,TGTGCCAGCAGCGTAGGGCCAGACTCTGGAAACACCATATATTTT,CASSVGPDSGNTIYF
TRBD1,TRBJ1-2,-,TRBV27,TGTGCCAGCAGTTTAAGGACAGGGGGCTATGGCTACACCTTC,CASSLRTGGYGYTF
TRBD1,TRBJ2-1,-,TRBV5-1,TGCGCCAGCAGCTTGGACAGGGGGCAAGTCTACAATGAGCAGTTCTTC,CASSLDRGQVYNEQFF
-,TRBJ1-4,-,TRBV5-6,TGTGCCAGCAGCTTGGTTGGTCTGCGACATGAAAAACTGTTTTTT,CASSLVGLRHEKLFF
TRBD1,TRBJ2-2,-,TRBV11-3,TGTGCCAGCAGCTTCACAGGGGTCACCGGGGAGCTGTTTTTT,CASSFTGVTGELFF
TRBD1,TRBJ2-7,-,TRBV11-2,TGTGCCAGCAGCCGGGACAGGGACTCCTACGAGCAGTACTTC,CASSRDRDSYEQYF
-,TRBJ1-4,-,TRBV7-2,TGTGCCAGCAGCCCCCTAGGGGCCGGGGTTGGAGAAAAACTGTTTTTT,CASSPLGAGVGEKLFF
-,TRBJ2-2,many,TRBV11-3,TGTGCCAGCAGCCCCTACCTTGGGGAAGACACCGGGGAGCTGTTTTTT,CASSPYLGEDTGELFF
-,TRBJ2-2,once,TRBV4-2,TGTGCCAGCAGCCAAGATTATAGGTATCCGGACACCGGGGAGCTGTTTTTT,CASSQDYRYPDTGELFF
-,TRBJ1-2,-,TRBV10-3,TGTGCCATCAGTGCCCAGGGAAGTAATGGCTACACCTTC,CAISAQGSNGYTF
TRBD1,TRBJ2-1,-,TRBV10-3,TGTGCCATCAGTGAGGGACAGGGTGGCAGTGGTGAGCAGTTCTTC,CAISEGQGGSGEQFF
-,TRBJ1-6,-,TRBV6-5,TGTGCCAGCAGGAGACTGGTGTTGGCGGCCCTCCACTTT,CASRRLVLAALHF
-,TRBJ2-3,-,TRBV30,TGTGCCTGGACCCGCCGAGGGGGAGTCACAGATACGCAGTATTTT,CAWTRRGGVTDTQYF
TRBD1,TRBJ2-7,-,TRBV7-3,TGTGCCAGCAGCTCCGACAGGGGACCCTACGAGCAGTACTTC,CASSSDRGPYEQYF
TRBD1,TRBJ1-1,-,TRBV5-8,TGTGCCAGCAGCCCCTACTACACCGGGACAGGACGAAACACTGAAGCTTTCTTT,CASSPYYTGTGRNTEAFF
-,TRBJ1-2,many,TRBV6-5,TGTGCCAGCAGTTACTCTACTAACTATGGCTACACCTTC,CASSYSTNYGYTF
-,TRBJ2-2,-,TRBV28,TGTGCCAGCTTCCCGGGACAAGACACCGGGGAGCTGTTTTTT,CASFPGQDTGELFF
-,TRBJ2-5,-,TRBV9,TGTGCCAGCAGCCTCCGCGGGGAGGACGGGGAGACCCAGTACTTC,CASSLRGEDGETQYF
-,TRBJ1-1,-,TRBV10-3,TGTGCCATCAGTGAGTCAGAGGGGGGGGTGAACACTGAAGCTTTCTTT,CAISESEGGVNTEAFF
TRBD1,TRBJ1-5,-,TRBV18,TGTGCCAGCTCACTGATGGACAGGTTGAAGGGGAATAGCAATCAGCCCCAGCATTTT,CASSLMDRLKGNSNQPQHF
TRBD1,TRBJ1-4,-,TRBV2,TGTGCCAGCAGCGACAGGGGGCGCAATGAAAAACTGTTTTTT,CASSDRGRNEKLFF
-,TRBJ2-5,-,TRBV4-1,TGCGCCAGCAGCCCCCTAGGGGCCCCGATCAACCAAGAGACCCAGTACTTC,CASSPLGAPINQETQYF
TRBD1,TRBJ2-3,-,TRBV5-1,TGCGCCAGCAGCCTCGGGACAGGGGGCACAGATACGCAGTATTTT,CASSLGTGGTDTQYF
-,TRBJ2-5,-,TRBV28,TGTGCCAGCAGTGCTCGGGACTTTCAAGAGACCCAGTACTTC,CASSARDFQETQYF
TRBD1,TRBJ1-1,-,TRBV5-8,TGTGCCAGCAGCCGCAGGACAGGATTTGACACTGAAGCTTTCTTT,CASSRRTGFDTEAFF
-,TRBJ1-3,-,TRBV18,TGTGCCAGCTCCCACACCCCCTCTGGAAACACCATATATTTT,CASSHTPSGNTIYF
-,TRBJ2-3,-,TRBV7-6,TGTGCCAGCAGCTCCCGGACTGGCGGGGGCACAGATACGCAGTATTTT,CASSSRTGGGTDTQYF
TRBD1,TRBJ1-4,once,TRBV7-9,TGTGCCAGCAGCCAGACAGGGGTGAATGAAAAACTGTTTTTT,CASSQTGVNEKLFF
-,TRBJ2-7,-,TRBV9,TGTGCCAGCAGCGTAGTCGCAGATTCCTACGAGCAGTACTTC,CASSVVADSYEQYF
TRBD1,TRBJ1-1,-,TRBV27,TGTGCCAGCAGTTTAAGCCCCGGAGGGGGCCTCACTGAAGCTTTCTTT,CASSLSPGGGLTEAFF
TRBD1,TRBJ2-7,-,TRBV18,TGTGCCAGCTCACCCCCGGACAGGGGACGGTACGAGCAGTACTTC,CASSPPDRGRYEQYF
TRBD2,TRBJ2-7,-,TRBV28,TGTGCCAGCAGTTTATGGGGGGGGACTAGCGGGAGGGAGTACGAGCAGTACTTC,CASSLWGGTSGREYEQYF
-,TRBJ1-5,-,TRBV27,TGTGCCAGCAGTTTATCTTCAGGGTATCAGCCCCAGCATTTT,CASSLSSGYQPQHF
TRBD2,TRBJ2-7,-,TRBV6-1,TGTGCCAGCAGTGAAGCGGGTGGCAGGGGACTAGGTGCCTCCTACGAGCAGTACTTC,CASSEAGGRGLGASYEQYF
-,TRBJ2-7,-,TRBV25-1,TGTGCCAGCAGTGATTACACATACGAGCAGTACTTC,CASSDYTYEQYF
-,TRBJ2-7,-,TRBV15,TGTGCCACCAGCAGAGATTCTAGAACCTACGAGCAGTACTTC,CATSRDSRTYEQYF
TRBD1,TRBJ2-7,-,TRBV19,TGTGCCAGTAGGACCGCCGGGACAGGGTACTACGAGCAGTACTTC,CASRTAGTGYYEQYF
TRBD1,TRBJ1-2,-,TRBV19,TGTGCCAGTAGTATCAGTTGGACAGGGGATGGCTACACCTTC,CASSISWTGDGYTF
-,TRBJ1-1,-,TRBV27,TGTGCCAGCAGGGAGAGGGACACTGAAGCTTTCTTT,CASRERDTEAFF
-,TRBJ1-2,-,TRBV29-1,TGCAGCGTTGAAACTCGCCGGGGGTACTATGGCTACACCTTC,CSVETRRGYYGYTF
-,TRBJ2-7,many,TRBV5-1,TGCGCCAGCAGCTTGACAGGGAGAGTTAGCTACGAGCAGTACTTC,CASSLTGRVSYEQYF
-,TRBJ1-5,-,TRBV7-2,TGTGCCAGCAGCTTGGGATATAGCAATCAGCCCCAGCATTTT,CASSLGYSNQPQHF
TRBD1,TRBJ1-4,few,TRBV30,TGTGCCTGGAGATTACGCCAGGGGGCAAGGGAAAAACTGTTTTTT,CAWRLRQGAREKLFF
-,TRBJ2-2,-,TRBV6-5,TGTGCCAGCAGTTACCACGGGACCCGCGGGGACGGGGAGCTGTTTTTT,CASSYHGTRGDGELFF